Listed below are T cell receptor beta chains from one sample, sequenced in a study of OX40 agonist ivuxolimab in advanced cancers. Only in-frame clones appear in the TCRdb table, and some are missing; sequencing was by immunoSEQ multiplex PCR. The repertoire holds about 48,000 clones, about three quarters seen once, with roughly 7% in the top ten. The sequencing used CD4+ or CD8+ T cells sorted from blood, collected in a trial of the OX40 agonist ivuxolimab. Every receptor here comes from an adult with an advanced solid tumor such as melanoma, head and neck, liver or kidney cancer. Each CDR3 is given with its conserved first and last residue. Each record gives: CDR3 length, J gene, V gene, clone size, D gene, CDR3 protein, CDR3 DNA. D genes are given only for firm matches. Clone size is not always given. Where it is, it says once, few, many or a class for expanded clones.

length: 14; J: TRBJ1-4; V: TRBV6-6; size: .; D: .; CDR3: CASSQQGLGEKLFF; DNA: TGTGCCAGCAGTCAACAGGGTTTAGGGGAAAAACTGTTTTTT
length: 13; J: TRBJ1-6; V: TRBV19; size: .; D: TRBD1; CDR3: CASSIGQASPLHF; DNA: TGTGCCAGTAGTATCGGACAGGCATCACCCCTCCACTTT
length: 14; J: TRBJ1-4; V: TRBV6-1; size: .; D: .; CDR3: CASSRGGTNEKLFF; DNA: TGTGCCAGCAGTAGGGGTGGGACTAATGAAAAACTGTTTTTT
length: 14; J: TRBJ2-1; V: TRBV21-1; size: .; D: .; CDR3: CASSKAAGGPEQFF; DNA: TGTGCCAGCAGCAAAGCGGCGGGAGGGCCTGAGCAGTTCTTC
length: 13; J: TRBJ1-2; V: TRBV5-6; size: .; D: .; CDR3: CASSPGSYYGYTF; DNA: TGTGCCAGCAGCCCGGGGTCCTACTATGGCTACACCTTC
length: 14; J: TRBJ2-1; V: TRBV19; size: .; D: .; CDR3: CASSQGLRGGEQFF; DNA: TGTGCCAGCAGCCAAGGGCTAAGGGGAGGTGAGCAGTTCTTC
length: 15; J: TRBJ2-1; V: TRBV10-2; size: .; D: TRBD1; CDR3: CASKENTGGWNEQFF; DNA: TGCGCCAGTAAAGAGAACACAGGGGGCTGGAATGAGCAGTTCTTC
length: 16; J: TRBJ2-7; V: TRBV5-6; size: .; D: .; CDR3: CASSKNVEGVSYEQYF; DNA: TGTGCCAGCAGCAAGAATGTGGAGGGGGTCTCCTACGAGCAGTACTTC
length: 12; J: TRBJ2-3; V: TRBV11-2; size: .; D: .; CDR3: CASSLYTDTQYF; DNA: TGTGCCAGCAGCCTCTACACAGATACGCAGTATTTT
length: 16; J: TRBJ2-5; V: TRBV14; size: .; D: TRBD1; CDR3: CASSQVGGQVTETQYF; DNA: TGTGCCAGCAGCCAAGTAGGGGGACAGGTAACGGAGACCCAGTACTTC
length: 15; J: TRBJ2-3; V: TRBV5-1; size: .; D: .; CDR3: CASSLVQGYTDTQYF; DNA: TGCGCCAGCAGCTTAGTACAGGGTTACACAGATACGCAGTATTTT
length: 13; J: TRBJ1-6; V: TRBV2; size: .; D: .; CDR3: CASRPREDSPLHF; DNA: TGTGCCAGCAGGCCCAGGGAGGATTCACCCCTCCACTTT
length: 14; J: TRBJ1-2; V: TRBV11-3; size: .; D: .; CDR3: CASRADTADYGYTF; DNA: TGTGCCAGCAGAGCGGACACCGCGGACTATGGCTACACCTTC
length: 13; J: TRBJ1-2; V: TRBV5-1; size: .; D: .; CDR3: CASSLASVGGYTF; DNA: TGCGCCAGCAGCTTGGCTAGCGTCGGTGGCTACACCTTC
length: 17; J: TRBJ2-3; V: TRBV11-2; size: .; D: TRBD1; CDR3: CASSSQYRTGGSDTRYF; DNA: TGTGCCAGCAGCTCTCAATATCGGACAGGGGGCTCGGATACGCGGTATTTT
length: 14; J: TRBJ2-2; V: TRBV19; size: .; D: TRBD2; CDR3: CASSIHSGTGELFF; DNA: TGTGCCAGTAGTATACATAGCGGGACCGGGGAGCTGTTTTTT
length: 15; J: TRBJ1-2; V: TRBV5-4; size: few; D: .; CDR3: CASSLSAGQAYGYTF; DNA: TGTGCCAGCAGCTTAAGTGCAGGTCAAGCCTATGGCTACACCTTC
length: 15; J: TRBJ2-7; V: TRBV5-1; size: many; D: TRBD1; CDR3: CASSTGTGRVGGQYF; DNA: TGCGCCAGCAGCACGGGGACAGGCCGCGTCGGCGGACAGTACTTC
length: 16; J: TRBJ2-1; V: TRBV7-9; size: .; D: TRBD2; CDR3: CASSSRTSGNYNEQFF; DNA: TGTGCCAGCAGCTCAAGGACTAGCGGGAATTACAATGAGCAGTTCTTC
length: 13; J: TRBJ2-1; V: TRBV4-3; size: .; D: .; CDR3: CASSHDTYNEQFF; DNA: TGCGCCAGCAGCCACGACACCTACAATGAGCAGTTCTTC
length: 14; J: TRBJ2-7; V: TRBV5-4; size: .; D: .; CDR3: CASSLAGTRYEQYF; DNA: TGTGCCAGCAGCTTGGCCGGGACTCGTTACGAGCAGTACTTC
length: 17; J: TRBJ2-3; V: TRBV6-1; size: .; D: TRBD2; CDR3: CASSGGTSGSVTDTQYF; DNA: TGTGCCAGCAGTGGGGGGACTAGCGGGAGTGTGACAGATACGCAGTATTTT
length: 14; J: TRBJ2-1; V: TRBV5-1; size: .; D: .; CDR3: CASSPLGDYNEQFF; DNA: TGCGCCAGCAGCCCCCTGGGAGACTACAATGAGCAGTTCTTC
length: 15; J: TRBJ2-3; V: TRBV5-1; size: few; D: .; CDR3: CASSSGGREADTQYF; DNA: TGCGCCAGCAGCTCAGGTGGCAGGGAAGCAGATACGCAGTATTTT
length: 14; J: TRBJ2-2; V: TRBV6-5; size: .; D: .; CDR3: CASSYFLGTGELFF; DNA: TGTGCCAGCAGTTACTTCCTGGGAACCGGGGAGCTGTTTTTT
length: 15; J: TRBJ1-6; V: TRBV6-1; size: .; D: .; CDR3: CASSLGGAGNSPLHF; DNA: TGTGCCAGCAGTTTAGGGGGTGCGGGGAATTCACCCCTCCACTTT
length: 14; J: TRBJ1-1; V: TRBV6-5; size: .; D: TRBD1; CDR3: CASRRRDRGTEAFF; DNA: TGTGCCAGCAGACGCCGGGACAGGGGTACTGAAGCTTTCTTT
length: 14; J: TRBJ2-1; V: TRBV7-2; size: .; D: .; CDR3: CASSLPYGYNEQFF; DNA: TGTGCCAGCAGCTTACCCTATGGCTACAATGAGCAGTTCTTC
length: 15; J: TRBJ2-1; V: TRBV5-5; size: .; D: TRBD1; CDR3: CASSLSGGQYNEQFF; DNA: TGTGCCAGCAGCTTGTCAGGGGGACAATACAATGAGCAGTTCTTC
length: 16; J: TRBJ2-2; V: TRBV2; size: .; D: .; CDR3: CASTPPGIRDTGELFF; DNA: TGTGCCAGCACCCCTCCGGGAATAAGAGACACCGGGGAGCTGTTTTTT
length: 15; J: TRBJ2-3; V: TRBV4-3; size: .; D: TRBD2; CDR3: CASSQQAGGSDTQYF; DNA: TGCGCCAGCAGCCAACAAGCGGGAGGGTCAGATACGCAGTATTTT
length: 16; J: TRBJ2-1; V: TRBV7-9; size: once; D: .; CDR3: CASSLGDFPSYNEQFF; DNA: TGTGCCAGCAGCTTAGGGGACTTCCCCTCCTACAATGAGCAGTTCTTC
length: 16; J: TRBJ2-7; V: TRBV5-4; size: once; D: TRBD2; CDR3: CASRDVAGEGGYEQYF; DNA: TGTGCCAGCAGAGATGTAGCGGGAGAAGGCGGGTACGAGCAGTACTTC
length: 13; J: TRBJ1-5; V: TRBV2; size: .; D: TRBD1; CDR3: CATQGAPNQPQHF; DNA: TGTGCCACGCAGGGGGCCCCGAATCAGCCCCAGCATTTT
length: 15; J: TRBJ1-3; V: TRBV6-5; size: .; D: .; CDR3: CASSTGRPQGNTIYF; DNA: TGTGCCAGCAGTACAGGCAGGCCTCAGGGAAACACCATATATTTT
length: 13; J: TRBJ1-3; V: TRBV7-9; size: .; D: .; CDR3: CASSLIVGNTIYF; DNA: TGTGCCAGCAGCTTAATCGTGGGAAACACCATATATTTT
length: 15; J: TRBJ2-7; V: TRBV30; size: once; D: .; CDR3: CAWSPSEDSSYEQYF; DNA: TGTGCCTGGAGTCCGTCAGAGGATTCGTCCTACGAGCAGTACTTC